The source of this T cell receptor beta chain is a study of T cell changes during pregnancy in multiple sclerosis. J was trimmed by 8 bases and V by 0 bases; bases with no gene match: 15. The CDR3 loop spans 17 amino acids. CDR1 is LGHNA, CDR2 YNFKEQ, per germline. Assay: immunoSEQ multiplex PCR; the TCRdb copy retains only in-frame clones and omits some. The sample consists of about 20,000 clones, 88% of them appearing once. The rearrangement uses TRBV4-2 and TRBJ1-2; 7 nucleotides align to TRBD1. The sequencing here drew on CD8+ T cells from peripheral blood mononuclear cells, taken in the third trimester of pregnancy. This receptor was obtained from a female donor in good health, enrolled as a control in a pregnancy study. The CDR3 DNA reads as TGTGCCAGCAGCCAAGAGGCCAGGGGGACGGACCCGGTGGGCTACACCTTC. It is translated as CASSQEARGTDPVGYTF.